These 8 T cell receptor beta chains came from one sample sequenced in a study of human T cells and chemical hapten exposure. The time point denotes: pre-sensitization, week 0. The treatment is: therapeutic diphenylcyclopropenone sensitization with weekly scalp DPC. TCRdb re-called the RACE reads with MiXCR, one entry per CDR3 protein. The repertoire holds 60,000 to 70,000 distinct CDR3 sequences, with approximately 11% as singletons. The sample was whole blood, taken in connection with sensitization to the hapten diphenylcyclopropenone (DPC). Every receptor here comes from a woman aged 45-65 years with alopecia areata. Some clones in this sample may be carry-over from other donors' samples.

This clonotype occurred a few times. The rearrangement links TRBV6-2 or TRBV6-3 to TRBJ2-3; weak D call: TRBD2 (6 bases). The CDR3 is made up of 12 amino acids. V lost 6 bases and J 6 bases, leaving 10 bases between the germline ends. Germline V gene sequence: CDR1 MNHEY, CDR2 SVGEGT. The CDR3 spells CASSWTTDTQYF. The CDR3 DNA reads as TGTGCCAGCAGCTGGACTACTGATACGCAGTATTTT.

This clonotype was observed at least ten times. The rearrangement joins TRBV30 to TRBJ2-7; D is perhaps TRBD1 or TRBD2 (5 bases each). The germline V gene has CDR1 GTSNPN and CDR2 SVGIG (reference sequence). The CDR3 is 15 amino acids. V dropped 2 bases and J dropped 7 bases, with 21 bases sitting between them. CDR3 sequence: CAWSKTRDPAREQYF. The CDR3 nucleotides are TGTGCCTGGAGTAAAACCCGGGACCCGGCTCGGGAGCAGTACTTC.

The chain recombines TRBV20-1 with TRBJ2-5; 9 bases match TRBD1. Germline V CDR1 and CDR2: DFQATT, SNEGSKA (reference sequence). With V trimmed by 5 bases and J by 5 bases, 3 bases remained unmatched. This CDR3 is 12 amino acids long. CDR3 sequence (DNA): TGCAGTGCTCCCGGACAGGGGGAGACCCAGTACTTC. This sequence encodes CSAPGQGETQYF.

This rearrangement joins TRBV27 to TRBJ2-5; D may be TRBD2 (6 bases). V gave up 6 bases and J gave up 2 bases, with 10 bases separating them. CDR1 is MNHEY, CDR2 SMNVEV, per germline (reference sequence). The CDR3 loop spans 13 amino acids. CDR3: CASSAGLQETQYF. The CDR3 bases are TGTGCCAGCAGCGCGGGACTGCAAGAGACCCAGTACTTC.

This clonotype was counted at least ten times. V and J are TRBV29-1 and TRBJ2-1; 7 nucleotides match TRBD2. The CDR3 is 16 amino acids. V shed 3 bases, J shed 4 bases, and the junction held 12 bases outside the gene matches. Looked up from germline, CDR1 is SQVTM and CDR2 is ANQGSEA. This chain's CDR3 is CSVDGRGRGGYNEQFF. CDR3 sequence (DNA): TGCAGCGTTGATGGCCGCGGGCGCGGGGGATACAATGAGCAGTTCTTC.

There are a few counts of this clonotype. This chain connects TRBV18 to TRBJ1-5; D is perhaps TRBD1 (6 bases). Per germline, CDR1 KGHSH and CDR2 LQKENI. Trimming shortened V by 1 base and J by 1 base, and 17 bases separated the two germline ends. This CDR3 has 18 amino acids. This CDR3 reads CASSPLPQGLRSNQPQHF. The CDR3 DNA reads TGTGCCAGCTCACCACTGCCGCAGGGGTTGCGGAGCAATCAGCCCCAGCATTTT. Full variable domain (rest looked up from reference TRBV18 and TRBJ1-5): NAGVMQNPRHLVRRRGQEARLRCSPMKGHSHVYWYRQLPEEGLKFMVYLQKENIIDESGMPKERFSAEFPKEGPSILRIQQVVRGDSAAYFCASSPLPQGLRSNQPQHFGDGTRLSIL.

This clonotype was detected only a few times. The V and J genes are TRBV15 and TRBJ2-4, with 9 bases lining up with TRBD1. This CDR3 is built from 14 residues. In germline, CDR1 is LNHNV, CDR2 YYDKDF (reference sequence). V was clipped by 2 bases and J by 7 bases; unmatched bases: 3. The CDR3 DNA is TGTGCCACCAGCAGACCCACAGGGGGCAACATTCAGTACTTC. The encoded protein is CATSRPTGGNIQYF.

V gene TRBV7-7 combines with J gene TRBJ2-2; D is tentatively TRBD1 or TRBD2 (5 bases each). This CDR3 has 15 amino acids. Germline CDR1 reads SSHAT; CDR2 reads FNYEAQ (reference sequence). V was trimmed by 6 bases and J by 4 bases, leaving 15 bases between them. CDR3 nucleotide sequence: TGTGCCAGCAGACCAGAGGGGCTATCCACCGGGGAGCTGTTTTTT. This encodes CASRPEGLSTGELFF.